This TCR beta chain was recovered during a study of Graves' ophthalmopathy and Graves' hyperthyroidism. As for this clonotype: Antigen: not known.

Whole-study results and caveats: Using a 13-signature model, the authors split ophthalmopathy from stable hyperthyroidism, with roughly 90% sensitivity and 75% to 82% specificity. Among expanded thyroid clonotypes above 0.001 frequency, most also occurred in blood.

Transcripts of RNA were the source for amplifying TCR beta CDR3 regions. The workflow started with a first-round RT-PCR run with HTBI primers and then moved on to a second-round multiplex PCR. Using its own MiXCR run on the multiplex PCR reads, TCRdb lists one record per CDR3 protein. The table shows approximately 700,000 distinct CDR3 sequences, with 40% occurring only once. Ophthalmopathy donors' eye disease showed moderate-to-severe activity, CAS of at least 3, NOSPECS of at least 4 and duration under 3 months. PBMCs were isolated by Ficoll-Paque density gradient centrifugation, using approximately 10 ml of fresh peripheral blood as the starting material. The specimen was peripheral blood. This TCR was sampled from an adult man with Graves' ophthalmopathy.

CDR3 region: CASGNRGAANYGYTF. The CDR3 region has the DNA TGTGCCAGTGGCAACAGGGGCGCGGCTAACTATGGCTACACCTTC. The genes are TRBV19 and TRBJ1-2; 7 nucleotides line up with TRBD1. Germline V lookup: CDR1 LNHDA, CDR2 SQIVND (reference sequence). The CDR3 loop spans 15 amino acids. V lost 8 bases to trimming and J lost 0 bases; unmatched junction nucleotides: 9.